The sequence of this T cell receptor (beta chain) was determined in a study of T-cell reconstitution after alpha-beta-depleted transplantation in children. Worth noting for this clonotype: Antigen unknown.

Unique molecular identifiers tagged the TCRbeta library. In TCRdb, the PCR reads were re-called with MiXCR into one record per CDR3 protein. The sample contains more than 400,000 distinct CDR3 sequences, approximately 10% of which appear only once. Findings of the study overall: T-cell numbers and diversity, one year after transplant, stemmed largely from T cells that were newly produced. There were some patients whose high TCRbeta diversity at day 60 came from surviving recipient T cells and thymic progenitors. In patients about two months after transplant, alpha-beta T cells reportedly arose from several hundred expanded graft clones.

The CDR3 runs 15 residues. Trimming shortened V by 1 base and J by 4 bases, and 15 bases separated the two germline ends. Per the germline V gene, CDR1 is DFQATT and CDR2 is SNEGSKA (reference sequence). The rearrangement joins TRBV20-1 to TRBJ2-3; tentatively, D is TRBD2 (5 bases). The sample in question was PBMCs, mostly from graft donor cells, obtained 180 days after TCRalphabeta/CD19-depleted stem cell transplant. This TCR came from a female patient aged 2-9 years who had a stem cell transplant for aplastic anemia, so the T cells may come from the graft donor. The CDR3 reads CSARGLDWYADTQYF. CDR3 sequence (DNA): TGCAGTGCTAGAGGCCTGGACTGGTACGCAGATACGCAGTATTTT.